This is a list of T cell receptor beta chains from one sample in a study of neurological immune-mediated disorders. A single record per CDR3 protein comes from TCRdb applying MiXCR to the 5' RACE reads. In the table there are 70,000 or so distinct CDR3 sequences, 2.5% to 4% of which are singletons. The sample consisted of PBMCs. These receptors were collected from a woman in her forties or fifties with multiple sclerosis. CDR3s include the opening cysteine and the closing phenylalanine or tryptophan. The D gene is left open where the match is weak. Part of the rows lack a size; the others show once, few, many or a class for expanded clones.

>TRBD2|TRBJ2-3|many|TRBV10-3
TGTGCCATCGCTTCGGGCGGGGGGGCGCTCGCAGATACGCAGTATTTT
CAIASGGGALADTQYF
>NA|TRBJ1-2|many|TRBV19
TGTGCCAGTAGTTTCGTAAGAGGAGGGATTGGCTACACCTTC
CASSFVRGGIGYTF
>TRBD1|TRBJ2-7|NA|TRBV10-2
TGCGCCAGCAGTGAGTCGAAGAGACAGGGCCTGGAGCAGTACTTC
CASSESKRQGLEQYF
>NA|TRBJ1-1|many|TRBV5-1
TGCGCCAGCAGCTTGGAGGGCCCTGAAGCTTTCTTT
CASSLEGPEAFF
>TRBD1|TRBJ2-2|many|TRBV4-2
TGTGCCAGCAGCCTCGGAGACAGGGGGAACACCGGGGAGCTGTTTTTT
CASSLGDRGNTGELFF
>NA|TRBJ1-1|NA|TRBV7-9
TGTGCCAGCAGCTCTCCTAGGGGATCCACTGAAGCTTTCTTT
CASSSPRGSTEAFF
>TRBD1|TRBJ2-7|many|TRBV28
TGTGCCAGCAGCAGACAGGGATGGGTCGAGCAGTACTTC
CASSRQGWVEQYF
>TRBD2|TRBJ2-3|many|TRBV7-2
TGTGCCAGCAGGTCAAAAAGCGGGAGGGTAGCAGATACGCAGTATTTT
CASRSKSGRVADTQYF
>TRBD1|TRBJ1-6|many|TRBV20-1
TGCAGTGCGCGGGACAGGGCTGATTCACCCCTCCACTTT
CSARDRADSPLHF
>NA|TRBJ1-2|once|TRBV18
TGTGCCAGCTCTCACGGGACATCCTATGGCTACACCTTC
CASSHGTSYGYTF
>TRBD2|TRBJ2-3|many|TRBV7-2
TGTGCCAGCAGCTTCCTAGCGGGAGAGGGAGATACGCAGTATTTT
CASSFLAGEGDTQYF
>NA|TRBJ1-6|many|TRBV12-3/TRBV12-4
TGTGCCAGCACCCCGTATGTAGGGTCACCCCTCCACTTT
CASTPYVGSPLHF
>NA|TRBJ2-1|many|TRBV7-3
TGTGCCAGCAGCTTCCAATTGGGCGAGAATGAGCAGTTCTTC
CASSFQLGENEQFF
>NA|TRBJ2-3|many|TRBV5-1
TGCGCCAGCAGCTTCACGGGGCCCGGGGGTACAGATACGCAGTATTTT
CASSFTGPGGTDTQYF